The 10 T cell receptor beta chains listed next were all sequenced from one sample in a study of patients and donors after allogeneic stem cell transplantation. One entry per CDR3 protein results from TCRdb running MiXCR on the RT-PCR reads. The data hold about 110,000 distinct CDR3 sequences, with over 30% observed a single time. Sequencing input: blood, either unsorted or a sorted T cell fraction (not recorded which). These receptors all stem from a human donor who was either an allogeneic HSCT recipient or a stem cell or donor lymphocyte infusion donor (not recorded which). It is not recorded whose cells these are; they may come from a transplant donor.

This clonotype came up a few times. The chain links TRBV2 to TRBJ2-2, with TRBD1 identical over 9 bases. With V trimmed by 11 bases and J by 7 bases, 14 bases remained unmatched. This CDR3 is built from 15 residues. The V gene's germline CDR1 is SNHLY and CDR2 FYNNEI. CDR3 in amino acids: CASTGTGIVSGELFF. In DNA, the CDR3 is TGTGCCTCAACCGGGACAGGGATAGTGAGCGGGGAGCTGTTTTTT.

This rearrangement joins TRBV20-1 to TRBJ2-1; the match to TRBD2 covers 7 bases. V shed 8 bases, J shed 3 bases, and the junction held 7 bases outside the gene matches. CDR1 and CDR2 from the germline V gene are DFQATT and SNEGSKA (reference sequence). The CDR3 totals 13 residues. CDR3 sequence reads: CSPVRGGYNEQFF. DNA of the CDR3: TGCAGTCCCGTTCGCGGGGGCTACAATGAGCAGTTCTTC.

This clonotype was observed a few times. The V gene is TRBV4-1, the J gene TRBJ2-1; 9 bases are shared with TRBD1. J lost 7 bases, V lost 2 bases, and 6 bases had no gene match. CDR1 is MGHRA and CDR2 is YSYEKL in the germline V gene. This CDR3 spans 15 amino acids. For the CDR3, the DNA is TGCGCCAGCAGCCAACCACAGGGGGCCGGGAATGAGCAGTTCTTC. It specifies CASSQPQGAGNEQFF.

The chain joins TRBV20-1 to TRBJ2-1, with D possibly matching TRBD2 (6 bases). In germline, CDR1 is DFQATT, CDR2 SNEGSKA (reference sequence). V was pared by 0 bases and J by 7 bases, with 16 bases between. The CDR3 length is 15 residues. DNA of the CDR3: TGCAGTGCTAGAGATCCAACTAGCAGAGGGAATGAGCAGTTCTTC. Protein product: CSARDPTSRGNEQFF.

For the CDR3, the DNA is TGCGCCAGCAGCTCTACAGGAGGGAGGAGCTCCTACAATGAGCAGTTCTTC. Translated, it gives CASSSTGGRSSYNEQFF. This sequence joins TRBV5-1 and TRBJ2-1, with TRBD2 as a possible D gene (6 bases). V was cut by 3 bases and J by 0 bases, with 16 bases left in between. Germline-derived CDR1 and CDR2 are SGHRS and YFSETQ. The CDR3 spans 17 residues. The whole variable domain, filled in from reference TRBV5-1 and TRBJ2-1, reads KAGVTQTPRYLIKTRGQQVTLSCSPISGHRSVSWYQQTPGQGLQFLFEYFSETQRNKGNFPGRFSGRQFSNSRSEMNVSTLELGDSALYLCASSSTGGRSSYNEQFFGPGTRLTVL.

The J gene is TRBJ1-1, the V gene TRBV4-2; D gene unclear. Trimming removed 0 bases from V and 1 base from J, with 6 bases in between. The CDR3 spans 14 residues. From germline, CDR1 is LGHNA and CDR2 YNFKEQ. CDR3 region: CASSQEAPNTEAFF. The CDR3 DNA is TGTGCCAGCAGCCAAGAAGCGCCGAACACTGAAGCTTTCTTT.

In this sample, this clonotype turned up a few times. The V and J genes are TRBV6-2 or TRBV6-3 and TRBJ2-2, with a weak D call TRBD2 (5 bases). The CDR3 consists of 15 residues. V was cut by 10 bases and J by 8 bases, with 23 bases left in between. In germline, CDR1 is MNHEY, CDR2 SVGEGT. The CDR3 here is CAINSVRGYPGELFF. Written as DNA, the CDR3 is TGTGCCATCAACAGCGTCCGCGGGTATCCTGGGGAGCTGTTTTTT.

The chain uses TRBV15 and TRBJ2-5; D is unclear. CDR1 and CDR2 (germline): LNHNV, YYDKDF (reference sequence). The CDR3 covers 14 residues. V gave up 0 bases and J gave up 1 base, with 6 bases separating them. CDR3 sequence: CATSREPSQETQYF. The CDR3 DNA follows: TGTGCCACCAGCAGAGAGCCTAGCCAAGAGACCCAGTACTTC.

This clonotype has a single count. The CDR3 nucleotides read TGTGCCAGCAGTCGACTAGTCGGAAATGAGCAGTTCTTC. It specifies CASSRLVGNEQFF. The chain employs TRBV11-1 and TRBJ2-1, with D perhaps matching TRBD2 (6 bases). Trimming took 6 bases from V and 7 from J, leaving 13 bases between them. CDR3 size: 13 residues. Germline loops: CDR1 SGHAT, CDR2 FQDESV (reference sequence).

The chain combines TRBV5-6 with TRBJ2-1, with D perhaps TRBD1 (6 bases). This CDR3 contains 13 residues. Per germline, CDR1 SGHDT and CDR2 YYEEEE. Trimming took 0 bases from V and 12 from J, leaving 13 bases between them. CDR3 residues: CASSLAILGGQFF. CDR3 DNA sequence: TGTGCCAGCAGCTTGGCCATCCTAGGGGGGCAGTTCTTC.